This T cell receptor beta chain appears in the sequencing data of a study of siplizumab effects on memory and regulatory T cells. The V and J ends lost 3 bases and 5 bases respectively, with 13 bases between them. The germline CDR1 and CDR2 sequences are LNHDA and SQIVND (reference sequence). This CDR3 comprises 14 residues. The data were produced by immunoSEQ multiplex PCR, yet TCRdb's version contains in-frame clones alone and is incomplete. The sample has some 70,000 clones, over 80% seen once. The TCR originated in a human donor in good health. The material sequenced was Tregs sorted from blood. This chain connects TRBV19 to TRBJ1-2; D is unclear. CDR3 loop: CASSIEGRLYGYTF. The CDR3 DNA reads TGTGCCAGTAGTATTGAGGGTCGTTTGTATGGCTACACCTTC. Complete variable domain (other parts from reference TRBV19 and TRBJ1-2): DGGITQSPKYLFRKEGQNVTLSCEQNLNHDAMYWYRQDPGQGLRLIYYSQIVNDFQKGDIAEGYSVSREKKESFPLTVTSAQKNPTAFYLCASSIEGRLYGYTFGSGTRLTVV.